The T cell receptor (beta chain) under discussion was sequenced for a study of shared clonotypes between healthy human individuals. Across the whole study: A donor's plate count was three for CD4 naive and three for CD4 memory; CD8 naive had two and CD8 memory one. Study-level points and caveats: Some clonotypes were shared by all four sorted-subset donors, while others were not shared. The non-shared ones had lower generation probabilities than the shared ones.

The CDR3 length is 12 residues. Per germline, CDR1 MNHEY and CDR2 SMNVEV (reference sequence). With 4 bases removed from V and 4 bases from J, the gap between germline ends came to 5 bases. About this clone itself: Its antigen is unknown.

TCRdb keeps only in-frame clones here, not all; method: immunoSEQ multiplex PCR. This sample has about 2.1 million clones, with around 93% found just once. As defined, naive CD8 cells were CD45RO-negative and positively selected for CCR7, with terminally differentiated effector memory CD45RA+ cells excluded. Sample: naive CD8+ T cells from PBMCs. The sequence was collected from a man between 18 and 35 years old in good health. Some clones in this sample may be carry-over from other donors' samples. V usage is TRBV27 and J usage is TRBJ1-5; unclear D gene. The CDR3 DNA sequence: TGTGCCAGCAGTTCTGCAAATCAGCCCCAGCATTTT. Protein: CASSSANQPQHF.